This record looks at one TCR beta chain sequence and its context. This clone came up once. The antigen it recognizes is unknown. There are no base qualities to consult, and no much larger clone falls within one base. The data were taken from a study of blood T cell repertoires in COVID-19 (TCRdb year 2020). Study-wide context: Collaborator samples came from the United States, Italy and Spain and covered acute and convalescent phases of COVID-19. A freely available public database, intended as a resource for researchers studying the immune response to SARS-CoV-2, is where the repertoires were released. The prospective study material was composed of cDNA or gDNA derived from T cells, B-cell-depleted T cells, or PBMCs. Samples came from the ongoing ImmuneRACE study (first 160 participants) plus 1,254 subjects from 6 global collaborators. A de-identified subject ID, COVID-19 status, age in years and sex were almost always included in the sample metadata. Deeply sampled blood TCRbeta repertoires from subjects exposed to, actively infected with, or recovered from COVID-19 were included in the dataset. Where available, HLA class I and class II types were taken from metadata supplied by the sample provider and were not determined by assay-based typing. The study at large found these results: Clinical and demographic metadata were provided uncurated, with the amount varying by source and participant.

The CDR3, from cysteine to phenylalanine, totals 16 residues. Only CDR3 DNA remains: 48 bases, in frame from the first base. Deletion took 2 bases off V and 0 bases off J, with a span of 14 bases between the germline ends. CDR1 KGHSH and CDR2 LQKENI are derived from the germline V gene. TCRbeta CDR3 regions were amplified from genomic DNA by means of the immunoSEQ Assay, a bias-controlled multiplex PCR. As for the original processing: The number of nucleated cells in each sample was estimated from the amplification of reference gene primers within the assay. To quantify the absolute abundance of each unique TCRbeta CDR3 rearrangement, sequence reads were collapsed and filtered. For each sample, productive Simpson clonality was calculated by taking the square root of Simpson's diversity index across productive rearrangements. The table was pulled from immuneACCESS by TCRdb, which kept in-frame rearrangements only. Such tables lose some clones; where checked, under half of the loss comes from unresolved V genes, and the rest has no known cause. V, J and clone size are taken as reported in that table, and D and trimming were inferred from the DNA itself. The sample table records about 100,000 clones; around 90% of these occur just once. Together, the top ten hold approximately 5.1% of the sample.

Whole blood was collected in K2EDTA tubes by collaborating institutions according to the institutions' own protocols. Collaborator samples were shipped for TCRbeta analysis as frozen whole blood, isolated PBMCs, or DNA extracted from either sample type. The sequence was obtained from a human donor in a cohort sampled during active COVID-19. Material for sequencing was peripheral blood. The rearranged chain carries TRBV18 and TRBJ2-7; TRBD2 could be the D gene, as 5 bases match. CDR3 sequence: CASSPSTGVSSYEQYF. The DNA is TGTGCCAGCTCACCATCGACCGGGGTGAGCTCCTACGAGCAGTACTTC.